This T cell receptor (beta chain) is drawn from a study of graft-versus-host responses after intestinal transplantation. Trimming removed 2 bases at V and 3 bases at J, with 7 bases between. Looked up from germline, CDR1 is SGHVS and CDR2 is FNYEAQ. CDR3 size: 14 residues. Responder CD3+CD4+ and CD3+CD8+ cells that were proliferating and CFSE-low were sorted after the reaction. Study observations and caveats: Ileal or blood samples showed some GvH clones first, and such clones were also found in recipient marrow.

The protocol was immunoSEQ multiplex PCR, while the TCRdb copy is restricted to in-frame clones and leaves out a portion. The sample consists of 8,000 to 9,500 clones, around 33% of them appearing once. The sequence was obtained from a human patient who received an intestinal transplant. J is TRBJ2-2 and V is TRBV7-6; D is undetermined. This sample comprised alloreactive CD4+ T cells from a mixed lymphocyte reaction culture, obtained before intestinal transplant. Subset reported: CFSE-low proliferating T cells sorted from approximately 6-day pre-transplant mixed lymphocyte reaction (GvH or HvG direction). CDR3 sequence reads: CASSLTLHTGELFF. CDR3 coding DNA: TGTGCCAGCAGCTTAACTTTGCACACCGGGGAGCTGTTTTTT.